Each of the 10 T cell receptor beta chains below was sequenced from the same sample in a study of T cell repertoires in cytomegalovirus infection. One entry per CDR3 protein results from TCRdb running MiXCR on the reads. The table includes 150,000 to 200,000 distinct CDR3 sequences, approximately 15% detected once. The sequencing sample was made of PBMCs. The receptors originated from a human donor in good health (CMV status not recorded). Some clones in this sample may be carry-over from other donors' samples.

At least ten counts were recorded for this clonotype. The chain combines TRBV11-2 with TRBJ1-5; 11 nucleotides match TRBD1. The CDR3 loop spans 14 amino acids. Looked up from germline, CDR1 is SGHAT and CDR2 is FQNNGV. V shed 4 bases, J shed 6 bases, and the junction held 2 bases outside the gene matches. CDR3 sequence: CASSSGTGGQPQHF. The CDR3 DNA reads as TGTGCCAGCAGCTCTGGGACAGGGGGTCAGCCCCAGCATTTT.

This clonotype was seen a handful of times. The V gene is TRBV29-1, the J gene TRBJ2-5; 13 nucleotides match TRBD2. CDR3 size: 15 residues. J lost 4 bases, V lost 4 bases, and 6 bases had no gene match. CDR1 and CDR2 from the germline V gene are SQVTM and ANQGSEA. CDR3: CSVGRTSGRVETQYF. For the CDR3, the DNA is TGCAGCGTTGGCCGGACTAGCGGGAGAGTAGAGACCCAGTACTTC.

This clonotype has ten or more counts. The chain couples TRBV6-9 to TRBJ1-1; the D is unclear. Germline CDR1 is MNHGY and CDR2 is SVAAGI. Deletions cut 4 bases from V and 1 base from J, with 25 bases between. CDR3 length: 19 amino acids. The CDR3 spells CASSSSLGGSPTENTEAFF. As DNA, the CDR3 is TGTGCCAGCAGTTCTTCTCTTGGTGGCAGCCCAACCGAGAACACTGAAGCTTTCTTT.

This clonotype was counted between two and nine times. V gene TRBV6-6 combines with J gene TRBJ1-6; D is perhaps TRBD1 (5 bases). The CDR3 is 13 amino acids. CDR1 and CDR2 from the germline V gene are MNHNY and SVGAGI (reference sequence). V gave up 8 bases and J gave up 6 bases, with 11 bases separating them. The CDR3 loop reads CASGGGLNSPLHF. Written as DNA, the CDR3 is TGTGCCAGCGGGGGGGGACTTAATTCACCCCTCCACTTT.

The DNA for the CDR3 is TGTGCCACCAGCAGTGGGCGGGGGGCCCAAGAGACCCAGTACTTC. It is translated as CATSSGRGAQETQYF. The genes are TRBV15 and TRBJ2-5; TRBD2 agrees at 8 bases. The V segment lost 3 bases and the J segment 1 base; nucleotides outside the gene matches: 4. From germline, CDR1 is LNHNV and CDR2 YYDKDF (reference sequence). This CDR3 comprises 15 residues.

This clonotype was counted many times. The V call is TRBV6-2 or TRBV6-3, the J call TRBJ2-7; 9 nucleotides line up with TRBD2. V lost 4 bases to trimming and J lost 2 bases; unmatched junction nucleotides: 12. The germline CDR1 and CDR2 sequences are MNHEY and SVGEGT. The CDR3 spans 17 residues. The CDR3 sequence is CASSSEHLAGITYEQYF. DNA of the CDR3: TGTGCCAGCAGTTCGGAGCACCTAGCGGGGATCACCTACGAGCAGTACTTC.

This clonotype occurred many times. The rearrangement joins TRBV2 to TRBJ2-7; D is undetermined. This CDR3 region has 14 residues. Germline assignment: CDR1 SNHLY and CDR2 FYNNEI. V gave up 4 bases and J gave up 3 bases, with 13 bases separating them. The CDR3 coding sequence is TGTGCCAGCAGTGCCCGGAGCACCCTCTACGAGCAGTACTTC. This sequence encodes CASSARSTLYEQYF.

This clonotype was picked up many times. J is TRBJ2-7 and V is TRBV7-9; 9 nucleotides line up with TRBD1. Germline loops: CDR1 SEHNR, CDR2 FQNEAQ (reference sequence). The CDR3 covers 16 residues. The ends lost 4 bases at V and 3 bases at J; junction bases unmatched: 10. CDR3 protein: CASSSGSWDRDYEQYF. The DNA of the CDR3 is TGTGCCAGCAGCTCAGGTTCTTGGGACAGGGACTACGAGCAGTACTTC.

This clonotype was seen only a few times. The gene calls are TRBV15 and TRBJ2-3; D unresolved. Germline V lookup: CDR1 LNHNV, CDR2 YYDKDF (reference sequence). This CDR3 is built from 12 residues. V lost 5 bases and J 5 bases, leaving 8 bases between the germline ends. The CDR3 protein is CATSGIGDTQYF. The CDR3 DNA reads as TGTGCCACCAGCGGGATAGGAGATACGCAGTATTTT.

The CDR3 sequence: CSAPDWASYGYTF. CDR3 DNA sequence: TGCAGTGCCCCAGACTGGGCTTCCTATGGCTACACCTTC. J is TRBJ1-2 and V is TRBV20-1; D call uncertain. V lost 6 bases and J 4 bases, leaving 15 bases between the germline ends. Germline V gene data show CDR1 as DFQATT and CDR2 as SNEGSKA (reference sequence). CDR3 size: 13 residues.